The T cell receptor beta chain described here comes from a study of early T cells in non-severe SARS-CoV-2 infection. At the level of the study: The authors sequenced bulk RNA from unsorted whole blood, leaving chains unpaired.

This CDR3 has 13 amino acids. CDR1 LNHDA and CDR2 SQIVND come from the germline V gene (reference sequence). V lost 3 bases to trimming and J lost 8 bases, with 12 bases between them. The protocol attached unique molecular identifiers to individual cDNA molecules. TCRdb recomputed calls from the 5' RACE reads with MiXCR, one row per CDR3 protein. The top ten clones hold about 16% of a sample with 30,000 to 40,000 distinct CDR3 sequences, roughly 4.4% of them seen once. Study-level results: Matches to VDJdb favored anti-spike CD8 responses and missed private and CD4 specificities.

In its sample, this clonotype was seen a few times. Its cognate antigen is unknown. The gene calls are TRBV19 and TRBJ2-3, with a tentative D call TRBD2 (6 bases). Material for sequencing was whole blood. This sequence originates from an adult who was a healthcare worker with PCR-confirmed SARS-CoV-2 infection or an uninfected control (not recorded which). The CDR3 region is CASSIGDGSTQYF. The CDR3 DNA follows: TGTGCCAGTAGTATTGGCGACGGGAGTACGCAGTATTTT.